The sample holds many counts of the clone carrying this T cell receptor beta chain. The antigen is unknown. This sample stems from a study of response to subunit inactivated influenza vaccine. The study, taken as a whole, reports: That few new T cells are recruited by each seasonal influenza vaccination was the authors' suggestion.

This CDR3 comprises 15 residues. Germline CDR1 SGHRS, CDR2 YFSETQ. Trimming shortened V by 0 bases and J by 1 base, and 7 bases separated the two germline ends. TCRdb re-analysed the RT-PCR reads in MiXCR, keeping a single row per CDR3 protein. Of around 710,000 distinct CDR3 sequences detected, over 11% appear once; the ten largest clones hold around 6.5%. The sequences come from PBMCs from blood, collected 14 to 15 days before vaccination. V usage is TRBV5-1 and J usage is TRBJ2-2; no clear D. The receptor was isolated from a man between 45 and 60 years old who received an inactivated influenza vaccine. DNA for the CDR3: TGCGCCAGCAGCTTGGGGCATGGGAACACCGGGGAGCTGTTTTTT. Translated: CASSLGHGNTGELFF.